This passage covers 22 T cell receptor beta chains from one sample sequenced in a study of Ad26.COV2.S vaccination and SARS-CoV-2 variants. As to treatment: about 20 received Ad26.COV2.S at low or high dose, single or two shots; 5 received placebo; per-sample allocation not given. Sampling happened 63 days after the first vaccine or placebo injection. TCRdb's table, derived via immunoSEQ multiplex PCR, lists solely in-frame clones and lacks some. The table has 380,000 or so clones, about four fifths seen once. The sample here was peripheral blood, taken in a trial of Ad26.COV2.S vaccine versus placebo. These receptors all come from a person aged 18-60 years who received the Ad26.COV2.S COVID-19 vaccine or a placebo.

In its sample, this clone was seen once. The chain joins TRBV3-1 (or the pseudogene TRBV3-2) to TRBJ1-6, with D unresolved. The CDR3 length is 14 residues. Trimming left V 1 base short and J 7 bases short, with 8 bases between. Looked up from germline, CDR1 is LGHDT and CDR2 is YNNKEL (reference sequence). CDR3 amino acids: CASSQGEKNSPLHF. DNA of the CDR3: TGTGCCAGCAGCCAAGGGGAGAAAAATTCACCCCTCCACTTT.

V gene TRBV7-9 combines with J gene TRBJ1-1, with D maybe TRBD1 (5 bases). V lost 3 bases, J lost 4 bases, and 15 bases lay in between. The germline gives CDR1 SEHNR, CDR2 FQNEAQ (reference sequence). The CDR3 has 15 residues. The CDR3 region is CASSFAGLGGTEAFF. DNA for the CDR3: TGTGCCAGCAGCTTCGCCGGACTGGGGGGCACTGAAGCTTTCTTT.

This clone has only a few counts. The chain employs TRBV11-2 and TRBJ2-5; D is possibly TRBD2 (5 bases). Germline CDR1 is SGHAT and CDR2 is FQNNGV. V lost 4 bases and J lost 2, with 11 bases in between. CDR3 length: 14 amino acids. This chain's CDR3 is CASSSSGLQETQYF. The CDR3, as DNA: TGTGCCAGCAGCTCTTCCGGACTGCAAGAGACCCAGTACTTC.

This chain links TRBV9 with TRBJ2-7; 10 bases line up with TRBD2. The V and J ends lost 3 bases and 2 bases, in that order; junction bases with no gene match: 2. Germline V gene sequence: CDR1 SGDLS, CDR2 YYNGEE. This CDR3 comprises 14 residues. This CDR3 reads CASSGGLAPYEQYF. CDR3 coding DNA: TGTGCCAGCAGCGGGGGACTAGCGCCCTACGAGCAGTACTTC.

The CDR3 protein is CASSQTGGPDDEQFF. The CDR3 region has the DNA TGCGCCAGCAGCCAGACAGGGGGCCCTGATGATGAGCAGTTCTTC. J is TRBJ2-1 and V is TRBV5-1; 10 positions match TRBD1. The germline gives CDR1 SGHRS, CDR2 YFSETQ. This CDR3 region has 15 residues. With V trimmed by 4 bases and J by 8 bases, 9 bases remained unmatched. Filled out from reference TRBV5-1 and TRBJ2-1, the complete variable domain reads KAGVTQTPRYLIKTRGQQVTLSCSPISGHRSVSWYQQTPGQGLQFLFEYFSETQRNKGNFPGRFSGRQFSNSRSEMNVSTLELGDSALYLCASSQTGGPDDEQFFGPGTRLTVL.

The chain joins TRBV6-2 or TRBV6-3 to TRBJ2-2, with 8 bases identical to TRBD2. The CDR3 spans 15 residues. Germline loops: CDR1 MNHEY, CDR2 SVGEGT. V lost 2 bases, J lost 6 bases, and 5 bases stayed unmatched. CDR3: CASSYPRTSPGELFF. CDR3 in DNA: TGTGCCAGCAGTTACCCCCGGACTAGCCCCGGGGAGCTGTTTTTT.

The CDR3, as DNA: TGTGCCAGCAGTATGACAGGGTTTCATGGCTACACCTTC. It encodes CASSMTGFHGYTF. The chain combines TRBV3-1 (or the pseudogene TRBV3-2) with TRBJ1-2; TRBD1 matches 7 bases. The germline V gene has CDR1 LGHDT and CDR2 YNNKEL (reference sequence). The CDR3 sequence is 13 residues long. The ends lost 6 bases at V and 6 bases at J; junction bases unmatched: 7.

The rearrangement links TRBV4-1 to TRBJ2-2; no clear D gene. The CDR3 extends over 13 amino acids. The germline V and J ends were trimmed by 1 base and 9 bases, with 9 bases remaining between them. The germline CDR1 and CDR2 sequences are MGHRA and YSYEKL. The CDR3 protein is CASSQVGDRELFF. The DNA for the CDR3 is TGCGCCAGCAGCCAAGTCGGTGACCGGGAGCTGTTTTTT.

This chain joins TRBV5-1 and TRBJ2-3; TRBD2 might be the D (5 bases). Trimming took off 2 bases at V and 6 bases at J, with 10 bases between the two ends. CDR1 and CDR2 (germline): SGHRS, YFSETQ. This CDR3 is 13 amino acids long. The CDR3 region has the DNA TGCGCCAGCAGCTTACAGCGGCCGGATACGCAGTATTTT. This translates into CASSLQRPDTQYF.

The gene calls are TRBV24-1 and TRBJ2-3; tentatively, D is TRBD2 (6 bases). The CDR3 has 14 amino acids. The V gene lost 5 bases and the J gene lost 0 bases, with 8 bases spanning the gap. Germline V gene sequence: CDR1 KGHDR, CDR2 SFDVKD. The CDR3 bases are TGTGCCACCAGTGGGGGGACTAGCACAGATACGCAGTATTTT. Its protein is CATSGGTSTDTQYF.

The chain carries TRBV5-1 and TRBJ2-7; no firm D call. CDR1 is SGHRS and CDR2 is YFSETQ in the germline V gene. The CDR3 is 16 residues long. V dropped 4 bases and J dropped 2 bases, with 19 bases sitting between them. CDR3 loop: CASSLYRWNRTYEQYF. In DNA form, the CDR3 reads TGCGCCAGCAGCCTCTATCGTTGGAACAGAACCTACGAGCAGTACTTC.

This clone appeared a few times. V usage is TRBV7-9 and J usage is TRBJ1-5; 9 bases match TRBD1. The length of the CDR3 is 14 residues. From germline, CDR1 is SEHNR and CDR2 FQNEAQ (reference sequence). The V and J ends lost 5 bases and 6 bases, in that order; junction bases with no gene match: 5. The CDR3 DNA sequence: TGTGCCAGCAGCGCGACGGGACAGGGTCAGCCCCAGCATTTT. Amino acid sequence: CASSATGQGQPQHF.

The chain has TRBV6-5 and TRBJ1-5; D might be TRBD1 (5 bases). Germline V gene data show CDR1 as MNHEY and CDR2 as SVGAGI. The ends were cut back, 7 bases at V and 0 bases at J, with 7 bases in the middle. The length of the CDR3 is 13 residues. CDR3 region: CASTGISNQPQHF. The CDR3 nucleotides read TGTGCCAGCACAGGGATTAGCAATCAGCCCCAGCATTTT.

This sequence joins TRBV4-3 and TRBJ2-3; 8 nucleotides match TRBD2. Germline V lookup: CDR1 LGHNA, CDR2 YSLEER. V was clipped by 4 bases and J by 3 bases; unmatched bases: 12. This CDR3 contains 17 residues. The CDR3 DNA reads TGCGCCAGCAGCCGCGGACCGGGACTAGTTTTAACAGATACGCAGTATTTT. Its protein product is CASSRGPGLVLTDTQYF.

This clone turned up a few times. The rearrangement joins TRBV30 to TRBJ2-6; D might be TRBD1 or TRBD2, each matching 5 bases. Deletions cut 8 bases from V and 2 bases from J, with 13 bases between. The CDR3 spans 14 residues. Germline CDR1 and CDR2: GTSNPN and SVGIG (reference sequence). The DNA of the CDR3 is TGTGCCGGGGACCCCGAGACTGGGGCCAACGTCCTGACTTTC. It is translated as CAGDPETGANVLTF.

CDR3 loop: CASSETSNKGELFF. Written as DNA, the CDR3 is TGTGCCAGCAGTGAAACCAGTAATAAGGGGGAGCTGTTTTTT. This chain joins TRBV2 and TRBJ2-2; no clear D. The V and J ends lost 2 bases and 8 bases respectively, with 12 bases between them. Germline CDR1 reads SNHLY; CDR2 reads FYNNEI. The CDR3 contains 14 residues.

The chain is built from TRBV30 and TRBJ2-1; the D is unclear. Trimming stripped 3 bases from V and 5 bases from J, with 14 bases between. Germline CDR1 and CDR2: GTSNPN and SVGIG (reference sequence). The CDR3 has 14 residues. The CDR3 DNA sequence: TGTGCCTGGAGCCTACGCCTGGCGGACAATGAGCAGTTCTTC. As protein: CAWSLRLADNEQFF.

The CDR3 is CASSFLQGDGYTF. Here the CDR3 DNA reads TGTGCCAGCAGCTTTTTACAGGGGGATGGCTACACCTTC. V and J are TRBV5-6 and TRBJ1-2; 8 nucleotides agree with TRBD1. V lost 2 bases, J lost 6 bases, and 3 bases stayed unmatched. CDR1 and CDR2 from the germline V gene are SGHDT and YYEEEE. This CDR3 has 13 residues.

V is TRBV30 and J is TRBJ2-1; 9 positions match TRBD2. This CDR3 has 15 amino acids. Germline loops: CDR1 GTSNPN, CDR2 SVGIG (reference sequence). Germline trimming cut 2 bases from V and 8 bases from J; bases unmatched to any gene: 10. CDR3 residues: CAWSQLAGMVHEQFF. The CDR3 DNA follows: TGTGCCTGGAGTCAACTAGCGGGTATGGTCCATGAGCAGTTCTTC.

The chain joins TRBV15 to TRBJ1-1, with D uncertain. The CDR3 runs to 13 residues. Germline-derived CDR1 and CDR2 are LNHNV and YYDKDF (reference sequence). V was shortened by 0 bases and J by 7 bases, with 9 bases between the two germline ends. The CDR3 DNA follows: TGTGCCACCAGCAGAGATGGGCAGGTTGAAGCTTTCTTT. Translation: CATSRDGQVEAFF.

V gene TRBV6-5 combines with J gene TRBJ1-2; TRBD1 agrees at 9 bases. CDR3 length equals 14 residues. In germline, CDR1 is MNHEY, CDR2 SVGAGI. The ends lost 6 bases at V and 6 bases at J; junction bases unmatched: 8. The CDR3: CASRLDWTGDGYTF. CDR3 bases: TGTGCCAGCAGGCTCGATTGGACAGGGGATGGCTACACCTTC.

V usage is TRBV19 and J usage is TRBJ2-5, with D possibly matching TRBD2 (7 bases). Looked up from germline, CDR1 is LNHDA and CDR2 is SQIVND (reference sequence). The CDR3 loop spans 16 amino acids. V was shortened by 4 bases and J by 2 bases, with 17 bases between the two germline ends. The CDR3 DNA is TGTGCCAGTAGTAAGGGCGGCGGGGGCCTACAAGAGACCCAGTACTTC. Protein product: CASSKGGGGLQETQYF. Based on the CDR3 plus reference TRBV19 and TRBJ2-5, the full variable domain is DGGITQSPKYLFRKEGQNVTLSCEQNLNHDAMYWYRQDPGQGLRLIYYSQIVNDFQKGDIAEGYSVSREKKESFPLTVTSAQKNPTAFYLCASSKGGGGLQETQYFGPGTRLLVL.